What follows are 21 T cell receptor beta chains derived from one specimen sequenced in a study of blood T cell repertoires in COVID-19 (dated by TCRdb to 2018 to 2020). Libraries were built with the immunoSEQ multiplex PCR assay. The table comes from immuneACCESS by way of TCRdb, which keeps in-frame sequences with V and J called. Part of the clones is missing from these tables; in studies checked, under half for an unresolved V gene and the rest for unknown reasons. In this sample the table shows more than 100,000 clones, 82% of which occur a single time. The top ten clonotypes cover 3.5% to 5.5% of the sample. The material sequenced was peripheral blood. These receptors originate from a woman in her seventies with acute or convalescent COVID-19.

This sequence joins TRBV2 and TRBJ1-2; no firm D call. CDR1 and CDR2 from the germline V gene are SNHLY and FYNNEI. This CDR3 region has 14 residues. Trimming removed 6 bases from V and 3 bases from J, with 14 bases in between. The CDR3 nucleotides read TGTGCCAGCAGCTCCCAGAGGGCCGACTATGGCTACACCTTC. This sequence encodes CASSSQRADYGYTF.

CDR3 sequence: CASSQDIGGGSYNEQFF. The CDR3 DNA reads as TGCGCCAGCAGCCAAGATATAGGGGGGGGTTCCTACAATGAGCAGTTCTTC. J is TRBJ2-1 and V is TRBV4-3; D perhaps matches TRBD2 (7 bases). CDR3 length equals 17 residues. Germline V gene data show CDR1 as LGHNA and CDR2 as YSLEER. Trimming took 0 bases from V and 1 from J, leaving 13 bases between them.

The chain has TRBV10-2 and TRBJ1-1, with 7 bases lining up with TRBD1. V dropped 3 bases and J dropped 2; count of bases not matched to a gene: 6. CDR3 length: 15 amino acids. CDR1 is WSHSY and CDR2 is SAAADI in the germline V gene. In DNA, the CDR3 is TGCGCCAGCAGTGAACCGGGACAGCCTAACACTGAAGCTTTCTTT. Its protein product is CASSEPGQPNTEAFF.

The chain combines TRBV6-5 with TRBJ1-3; D not resolved. CDR3 size: 12 residues. Germline values: CDR1 MNHEY, CDR2 SVGAGI. V was pared by 7 bases and J by 4 bases, with 8 bases between. CDR3 residues: CASTHQGNTIYF. CDR3 DNA: TGTGCCAGCACCCACCAGGGAAACACCATATATTTT.

Only one count was recorded for this clone. V and J are TRBV24-1 and TRBJ2-2; 8 nucleotides line up with TRBD1. Germline V lookup: CDR1 KGHDR, CDR2 SFDVKD. J lost 4 bases, V lost 4 bases, and 10 bases had no gene match. This CDR3 has 17 residues. The chain's CDR3 is CATSEVLGQGATGELFF. CDR3 nucleotide sequence: TGTGCCACCAGTGAGGTCCTAGGGCAGGGGGCCACCGGGGAGCTGTTTTTT.

The chain carries TRBV7-8 and TRBJ1-5; 8 bases agree with TRBD1. The V segment lost 1 base and the J segment 1 base; nucleotides outside the gene matches: 6. CDR1 SGHVS and CDR2 FQNEAQ come from the germline V gene. The CDR3 is made up of 17 amino acids. The CDR3, as DNA: TGTGCCAGCAGCTTAGAGTCCGGGGACAGGAGCAATCAGCCCCAGCATTTT. Translating gives CASSLESGDRSNQPQHF.

The V and J genes are TRBV15 and TRBJ2-7; no clear D gene. This CDR3 contains 14 residues. Germline V gene data show CDR1 as LNHNV and CDR2 as YYDKDF (reference sequence). Deletions cut 6 bases from V and 2 bases from J, with 14 bases between. CDR3 coding DNA: TGTGCCACCAGTAAAGACAAATTCGCCTACGAGCAGTACTTC. It codes for CATSKDKFAYEQYF.

This sequence joins TRBV2 and TRBJ2-2; TRBD2 agrees at 8 bases. The CDR3 length is 15 residues. The V segment lost 4 bases and the J segment 2 bases; nucleotides outside the gene matches: 3. The germline CDR1 and CDR2 sequences are SNHLY and FYNNEI. The DNA for the CDR3 is TGTGCCAGCAGTGCTAGCGGGTCTAACACCGGGGAGCTGTTTTTT. Its protein product is CASSASGSNTGELFF.

The J gene is TRBJ2-5, the V gene TRBV24-1; D gene ambiguous. Trimming took 5 bases from V and 0 from J, leaving 6 bases between them. Germline assignment: CDR1 KGHDR and CDR2 SFDVKD. The CDR3 totals 13 residues. The CDR3 DNA sequence: TGTGCCACCAGTGGTACGGACCAAGAGACCCAGTACTTC. As protein: CATSGTDQETQYF.

The chain is built from TRBV5-4 and TRBJ1-2; TRBD1 matches at 9 bases. CDR3 length: 15 residues. V lost 4 bases, J lost 4 bases, and 8 bases stayed unmatched. Germline V gene lookup returns CDR1 SGHNT and CDR2 YYREEE (reference sequence). The DNA of the CDR3 is TGTGCCAGCAGCACCGAACAGGGGGCCAGCTATGGCTACACCTTC. It encodes CASSTEQGASYGYTF.

In DNA form, the CDR3 reads TGTGCCAGCAGCTCGACGGGACAGGGCTATGGCTACACCTTC. It codes for CASSSTGQGYGYTF. This chain connects TRBV5-4 to TRBJ1-2; 9 bases line up with TRBD1. This CDR3 spans 14 amino acids. J lost 4 bases, V lost 3 bases, and 4 bases had no gene match. CDR1 SGHNT and CDR2 YYREEE come from the germline V gene (reference sequence).

This clone was detected only a few times. The rearrangement links TRBV5-5 to TRBJ1-6, with D perhaps matching TRBD1 (6 bases). Germline lookup yields CDR1 SGHKS and CDR2 YYEKEE (reference sequence). V lost 1 base and J 7 bases, leaving 12 bases between the germline ends. There are 15 residues in the CDR3. The CDR3 sequence: CASSLLDSENSPLHF. The CDR3 coding sequence is TGTGCCAGCAGCTTGTTGGACAGTGAGAATTCACCCCTCCACTTT.

V gene TRBV3-1 (or the pseudogene TRBV3-2) combines with J gene TRBJ2-1, with 13 positions matching TRBD2. V lost 2 bases, J lost 7 bases, and 2 bases stayed unmatched. In germline, CDR1 is LGHDT, CDR2 YNNKEL (reference sequence). This CDR3 is 15 amino acids long. CDR3 protein: CASSQTSGGANEQFF. The CDR3 DNA reads TGTGCCAGCAGCCAAACTAGCGGGGGGGCAAATGAGCAGTTCTTC.

V gene TRBV5-6 combines with J gene TRBJ1-4; D ambiguous. In germline, CDR1 is SGHDT, CDR2 YYEEEE. The V gene lost 4 bases and the J gene lost 5 bases, with 9 bases spanning the gap. CDR3 size: 13 residues. CDR3 protein: CASSPPGNEKLFF. The CDR3 coding sequence is TGTGCCAGCAGCCCCCCCGGGAATGAAAAACTGTTTTTT.

The CDR3 spells CAWSPQGWEGGYTF. The CDR3 DNA reads as TGTGCCTGGAGTCCACAGGGATGGGAGGGTGGCTACACCTTC. The rearrangement links TRBV30 to TRBJ1-2, with D tentatively TRBD1 (6 bases). V lost 2 bases and J lost 7, with 17 bases in between. The CDR3 is 14 amino acids. Germline CDR1 is GTSNPN and CDR2 is SVGIG (reference sequence).

The chain links TRBV5-8 to TRBJ1-2; D may be TRBD1 (6 bases). With 3 bases removed from V and 1 base from J, the gap between germline ends came to 7 bases. CDR3 length: 13 residues. Germline V CDR1 and CDR2: SGHTS, YDEGEE. The CDR3 DNA reads as TGTGCCAGCAGCTGGGACATTAACTATGGCTACACCTTC. Translating gives CASSWDINYGYTF.

This clone was seen only once. V is TRBV4-3 and J is TRBJ1-1; the D is unclear. CDR3 length equals 14 residues. V shed 8 bases and J shed 5 bases, with 18 bases lying between them. CDR1 LGHNA and CDR2 YSLEER come from the germline V gene. The CDR3 here is CASLPTEEITEAFF. The CDR3 DNA reads as TGCGCCAGCCTTCCGACGGAGGAAATTACTGAAGCTTTCTTT.

The chain combines TRBV9 with TRBJ2-1; possibly TRBD1 for D (5 bases). The germline V and J ends were trimmed by 4 bases and 2 bases, with 13 bases remaining between them. The CDR3 extends over 15 amino acids. Per the germline V gene, CDR1 is SGDLS and CDR2 is YYNGEE. CDR3 protein: CASSPGQVTYNEQFF. The DNA for the CDR3 is TGTGCCAGCAGCCCAGGGCAGGTCACCTACAATGAGCAGTTCTTC.

The rearrangement joins TRBV11-3 to TRBJ2-3, with 8 positions matching TRBD1. Germline lookup yields CDR1 SGHNT and CDR2 YENEEA. The CDR3 contains 14 residues. Trimming took 6 bases from V and 4 from J; bases not matched to a gene: 6. The CDR3 protein is CASRTPRGPDTQYF. DNA for the CDR3: TGTGCCAGCAGGACACCCAGGGGGCCAGATACGCAGTATTTT.

This clone has only one observation. The DNA for the CDR3 is TGTGCCAGCAGTGGAAACAGGGTTTGGGGCGAGCAGTTCTTC. Translation gives CASSGNRVWGEQFF. This chain links TRBV25-1 with TRBJ2-1; D perhaps matches TRBD1 (6 bases). V dropped 4 bases and J dropped 10 bases, with 17 bases sitting between them. Germline CDR1 reads MGHDK; CDR2 reads SYGVNS. The CDR3 has 14 residues. The complete variable domain, with remaining parts taken from reference TRBV25-1 and TRBJ2-1, reads EADIYQTPRYLVIGTGKKITLECSQTMGHDKMYWYQQDPGMELHLIHYSYGVNSTEKGDLSSESTVSRIRTEHFPLTLESARPSHTSQYLCASSGNRVWGEQFFGPGTRLTVL.

This sequence joins TRBV4-1 and TRBJ1-2; TRBD1 matches at 10 bases. The CDR3 consists of 15 residues. The germline CDR1 and CDR2 sequences are MGHRA and YSYEKL. The V and J ends lost 3 bases and 1 base, in that order; junction bases with no gene match: 2. The DNA for the CDR3 is TGCGCCAGCAGCCATGGACAGGGGGATAACTATGGCTACACCTTC. Translating it yields CASSHGQGDNYGYTF.